This TCR beta chain was captured by sequencing in a study of shared clonotypes between healthy human individuals. Overall study results and limits: A generally larger estimated richness was seen in naive subsets than in memory subsets.

This clone was seen just once. What it binds is unknown. The naive CD8 fraction comprised CD45RO-negative cells positively selected for CCR7 and excluded terminally differentiated effector memory CD45RA+ cells. Healthy HIV-negative adults without recent acute infections or vaccinations served as donors. Authors' analysis steps: Junction-only sequences without quality scores were provided by ImmunoSEQ, so filtering was different. Method: immunoSEQ multiplex PCR; TCRdb's copy keeps in-frame clones and lacks some. V, J and clone size reflect that table, while D and trimming were determined from the DNA. The table records around 1.9 million clones, around 95% of them present only once. Trimming cost V 6 bases and J 7 bases; bases outside gene matches: 18. Germline V gives CDR1 MNHEY, CDR2 SMNVEV (reference sequence). The CDR3 has 19 amino acids.

Sequencing was carried out using naive CD8+ T cells from PBMCs. The chain joins TRBV27 to TRBJ2-2; 12 bases align to TRBD1. The TCR sequence derives from a man younger than 35 in good health. Some clones in this sample may be carry-over from other donors' samples. The CDR3 protein is CASRPGAGQGAIIIGELFF. Here the CDR3 DNA reads TGTGCCAGCAGGCCTGGGGCGGGACAGGGGGCCATAATCATCGGGGAGCTGTTTTTT.